Below, one T cell receptor beta chain is given with its context. Its antigen is unidentified. Produced via immunoSEQ multiplex PCR; TCRdb's table is partial and in-frame only. This sample yields 70,000 or so clones, of which 88% are seen a single time; around 0.9% belongs to the top ten. The record originates from a study of OX40 agonist ivuxolimab in advanced cancers. Overall study: Three patients got partial responses; one had hepatocellular carcinoma and two had cutaneous melanoma. Study results and limitations: Expanded clones belonging to CD8+ T cells outnumbered, on average, those of CD4+. Partial responders at 0.1-3.0 mg/kg had among the lowest clonal expansion.

CDR1 and CDR2 from the germline V gene are KGHSH and LQKENI. V lost 0 bases, J lost 4 bases, and 8 bases stayed unmatched. This CDR3 region has 16 residues. The chain joins TRBV18 to TRBJ1-1; 7 bases are shared with TRBD1. The specimen comprised CD4+ or CD8+ T cells sorted from blood, sampled in a trial of the OX40 agonist ivuxolimab. This clonotype was obtained from an adult with an advanced solid tumor such as melanoma, head and neck, liver or kidney cancer. The DNA for the CDR3 is TGTGCCAGCTCACCACCGGACAGGCCCATGTTCACTGAAGCTTTCTTT. Translating it yields CASSPPDRPMFTEAFF.